These 5 T cell receptor beta chains were sequenced from one sample in a study of T cell repertoires in cytomegalovirus infection. TCRdb reprocessed the reads via MiXCR and lists one record per CDR3 protein. This repertoire shows 310,000 or so distinct CDR3 sequences, about a sixth found once; its top ten account for about 11%. The sample was PBMCs. The receptors were sampled from a human donor in good health (CMV status not recorded). Some clones in this sample may be carry-over from other donors' samples.

In this sample, this clonotype turned up a few times. The chain carries TRBV12-3 or TRBV12-4 and TRBJ1-2, with TRBD1 identical over 8 bases. This CDR3 is built from 15 residues. V lost 5 bases, J lost 5 bases, and 10 bases stayed unmatched. The CDR3 DNA reads TGTGCCAGCAGTAACCACGGACAGGGAGTTTATGGCTACACCTTC. This sequence encodes CASSNHGQGVYGYTF.

The chain is built from TRBV6-1 and TRBJ1-1; D unclear. Germline assignment: CDR1 MNHNS and CDR2 SASEGT. V shed 7 bases and J shed 2 bases, with 17 bases lying between them. This CDR3 comprises 15 residues. CDR3 in amino acids: CASTKLSDGNTEAFF. CDR3 nucleotides: TGTGCCAGCACCAAACTATCAGACGGTAACACTGAAGCTTTCTTT.

The chain combines TRBV18 with TRBJ2-1, with 10 positions matching TRBD2. The CDR3 contains 17 residues. Trimming removed 3 bases from V and 4 bases from J; junction bases left unmatched: 9. From germline, CDR1 is KGHSH and CDR2 LQKENI. This CDR3 reads CASSPLTPGLAYNEQFF. The CDR3 nucleotides read TGTGCCAGCTCACCCCTAACACCGGGACTAGCGTACAATGAGCAGTTCTTC.

This clonotype has a single count. This chain connects TRBV2 to TRBJ2-6, with D maybe TRBD1 (5 bases). CDR3 length equals 15 residues. Germline CDR1 SNHLY, CDR2 FYNNEI. With 6 bases removed from V and 2 bases from J, the gap between germline ends came to 11 bases. The CDR3 loop reads CASSTGETGANVLTF. CDR3 DNA: TGTGCCAGCAGCACAGGAGAAACTGGGGCCAACGTCCTGACTTTC.

The rearrangement uses TRBV11-3 and TRBJ2-5; 9 nucleotides align to TRBD1. This CDR3 has 15 residues. The trim removed 5 bases at V and 4 bases at J, leaving 8 bases unmatched. Germline loops: CDR1 SGHNT, CDR2 YENEEA. For the CDR3, the DNA is TGTGCCAGCAGCCCCGGGACAGGGTTCGGAGAGACCCAGTACTTC. Protein sequence: CASSPGTGFGETQYF.